Listed here are 30 T cell receptor beta chains from one sample, sequenced in a study of blood T cells in healthy people across ages. It was with a sample-barcoded 5' primer and a J-beta primer mix that a second PCR of roughly 6 to 11 cycles was run. In TCRdb, the 5' RACE reads were re-called with MiXCR into one record per CDR3 protein. This table has 800,000 or so distinct CDR3 sequences, approximately 65% appearing once. The sequencing sample was made of blood. These receptors came from a man aged 30 to 39 in good health.

This clonotype showed up just a few times. The V call is TRBV28, the J call TRBJ2-1; 7 bases map to TRBD1. The CDR3 totals 17 residues. Germline V gene sequence: CDR1 MDHEN, CDR2 SYDVKM. J lost 1 base, V lost 5 bases, and 11 bases had no gene match. The chain's CDR3 is CASSMSGGKRSYNEQFF. CDR3 coding DNA: TGTGCCAGCAGTATGTCAGGGGGAAAGAGGTCCTACAATGAGCAGTTCTTC. The full variable domain, rest sourced from reference TRBV28 and TRBJ2-1, is DVKVTQSSRYLVKRTGEKVFLECVQDMDHENMFWYRQDPGLGLRLIYFSYDVKMKEKGDIPEGYSVSREKKERFSLILESASTNQTSMYLCASSMSGGKRSYNEQFFGPGTRLTVL.

The chain uses TRBV29-1 and TRBJ2-5, with D perhaps TRBD1 (6 bases). The germline gives CDR1 SQVTM, CDR2 ANQGSEA. The V and J ends lost 7 bases and 2 bases respectively, with 14 bases between them. The CDR3 runs 13 residues. For the CDR3, the DNA is TGCAGCGCCCGGACAGTTTCTCAAGAGACCCAGTACTTC. The encoded protein is CSARTVSQETQYF.

The CDR3 here is CASSAGTRFYEQYF. CDR3 in DNA: TGTGCCAGCAGCGCGGGGACGCGGTTTTACGAGCAGTACTTC. V usage is TRBV9 and J usage is TRBJ2-7, with D perhaps matching TRBD1 or TRBD2 (5 bases each). The germline V gene encodes CDR1 SGDLS and CDR2 YYNGEE. V lost 3 bases to trimming and J lost 4 bases, with 14 bases between them. The CDR3 loop spans 14 amino acids.

V and J are TRBV20-1 and TRBJ1-1, with 9 bases matching TRBD1. This CDR3 has 15 residues. CDR1 is DFQATT, CDR2 SNEGSKA, per germline (reference sequence). The trim removed 2 bases at V and 1 base at J, leaving 5 bases unmatched. CDR3 DNA: TGCAGTGCTAGACCCCGGGACAGGGAGAACACTGAAGCTTTCTTT. Protein product: CSARPRDRENTEAFF.

This chain joins TRBV9 and TRBJ2-3; D is perhaps TRBD1 or TRBD2 (6 bases each). Germline loops: CDR1 SGDLS, CDR2 YYNGEE. The CDR3 extends over 15 amino acids. Trimming removed 1 base at V and 8 bases at J, with 17 bases between. The CDR3: CASSVTRGGSGTQYF. CDR3 bases: TGTGCCAGCAGCGTAACGCGAGGGGGGTCGGGTACGCAGTATTTT.

This clonotype appeared a few times. V gene TRBV15 combines with J gene TRBJ1-2, with D unresolved. The CDR3 is made up of 13 amino acids. Trimming removed 5 bases at V and 0 bases at J, with 7 bases between. Germline V lookup: CDR1 LNHNV, CDR2 YYDKDF (reference sequence). The CDR3 loop reads CATSGTANYGYTF. DNA for the CDR3: TGTGCCACCAGCGGTACAGCTAACTATGGCTACACCTTC.

The J gene is TRBJ2-5, the V gene TRBV29-1, with D unclear. The germline V and J ends were trimmed by 8 bases and 7 bases, with 14 bases remaining between them. Per germline, CDR1 SQVTM and CDR2 ANQGSEA. The CDR3 has 11 residues. Here the CDR3 reads CSPEKGGTQYF. The CDR3, as DNA: TGCAGCCCCGAGAAGGGTGGGACCCAGTACTTC. The full variable domain, completed using reference TRBV29-1 and TRBJ2-5, is SAVISQKPSRDICQRGTSLTIQCQVDSQVTMMFWYRQQPGQSLTLIATANQGSEATYESGFVIDKFPISRPNLTFSTLTVSNMSPEDSSIYLCSPEKGGTQYFGPGTRLLVL.

The chain uses TRBV27 and TRBJ2-1; 11 nucleotides line up with TRBD2. CDR1 and CDR2 from the germline V gene are MNHEY and SMNVEV (reference sequence). CDR3 size: 15 residues. The V segment lost 5 bases and the J segment 8 bases; nucleotides outside the gene matches: 8. Here the CDR3 DNA reads TGTGCCAGCAGTACCCCTAGCGGGGGGAGGGATGAGCAGTTCTTC. It is translated as CASSTPSGGRDEQFF.

The chain carries TRBV5-1 and TRBJ2-5; D may be TRBD2 (5 bases). The DNA end lines up better with TRBJ2-7; the J call may be wrong. Germline values: CDR1 SGHRS, CDR2 YFSETQ. The CDR3 is 14 residues long. The CDR3 loop is CASRLGPLDAEQYF. Here the CDR3 DNA reads TGCGCCAGCAGACTAGGGCCCCTCGACGCCGAGCAGTACTTC.

The CDR3 region has the DNA TGTGCCAGCAGTTACTCGAAGACGAATGAGCAGTACTTC. It specifies CASSYSKTNEQYF. The chain has TRBV6-2 or TRBV6-3 and TRBJ2-4; D unclear. CDR3 size: 13 residues. The V gene's germline CDR1 is MNHEY and CDR2 SVGEGT. Between the trimmed V and J ends, which lost 0 bases and 13 bases, there was a span of 13 bases.

The V and J genes are TRBV6-6 and TRBJ2-1, with D uncertain. CDR1 and CDR2 from the germline V gene are MNHNY and SVGAGI (reference sequence). The CDR3 sequence is 15 residues long. The V and J ends lost 1 base and 7 bases respectively, with 14 bases between them. The CDR3 reads CASSYLQGPANEQFF. The CDR3, as DNA: TGTGCCAGCAGTTACTTACAAGGACCAGCGAATGAGCAGTTCTTC.

Notes on this clonotype: A much larger clone lies one base from this, so it may be a read error. This chain links TRBV4-2 with TRBJ2-1; D unclear. Between the trimmed V and J ends, which lost 0 bases and 7 bases, there was a span of 16 bases. This CDR3 is 16 amino acids long. Germline V lookup: CDR1 LGHNA, CDR2 YNFKEQ. The CDR3 loop reads CASSQDLQQAANEQFF. In DNA, the CDR3 is TGTGCCAGCAGCCAAGATCTACAGCAGGCGGCGAATGAGCAGTTCTTC.

This clonotype has a handful of counts. This chain links TRBV3-1 with TRBJ1-2, with D uncertain. This CDR3 comprises 15 residues. V was cut by 0 bases and J by 1 base, with 9 bases left in between. Per the germline V gene, CDR1 is LGHDT and CDR2 is YNNKEL (reference sequence). This CDR3 is CASSQDPGVNYGYTF. CDR3 bases: TGTGCCAGCAGCCAAGATCCCGGGGTTAACTATGGCTACACCTTC.

This chain links TRBV7-4 with TRBJ2-4, with unresolved D. The end of the DNA is better explained by TRBJ2-7, so the J call may be wrong. Germline V gene lookup returns CDR1 SGHVT and CDR2 SQSDAQ. CDR3 length: 14 residues. The CDR3 is CASSLGLKTSEQYF. DNA of the CDR3: TGTGCCAGCAGCTTAGGTCTTAAAACGAGCGAGCAGTACTTC.

The rearrangement links TRBV9 to TRBJ2-3; 8 positions match TRBD2. The junction had 11 bases not matched to a gene; V was cut back by 0 bases and J by 5 bases. Germline CDR1 SGDLS, CDR2 YYNGEE. The CDR3 consists of 17 residues. The DNA of the CDR3 is TGTGCCAGCAGCGTAGCTATAACATCGGGGGGGGGAGATACGCAGTATTTT. It yields the protein CASSVAITSGGGDTQYF.

This clonotype was recorded at least ten times. J is TRBJ2-3 and V is TRBV6-5; D is unclear. The CDR3 covers 15 residues. The germline V gene has CDR1 MNHEY and CDR2 SVGAGI. V lost 6 bases to trimming and J lost 0 bases, with 13 bases between them. This CDR3 is CASRTRRYSTDTQYF. CDR3 bases: TGTGCCAGCAGGACGAGGCGGTATAGCACAGATACGCAGTATTTT.

This clonotype was recorded a few times. This chain links TRBV4-3 with TRBJ2-3, with D possibly called TRBD1 or TRBD2 (5 bases each). Trimming stripped 3 bases from V and 0 bases from J, with 19 bases between. Germline lookup yields CDR1 LGHNA and CDR2 YSLEER. The CDR3 loop spans 18 amino acids. The CDR3 DNA is TGCGCCAGCAGCCATTCACTTGGGACGGCGACTAGCACAGATACGCAGTATTTT. Its translation is CASSHSLGTATSTDTQYF.

In DNA, the CDR3 is TGTGCCAGCAGCCGACTAGCGAGCTCCTACAATGAGCAGTTCTTC. Amino acid sequence: CASSRLASSYNEQFF. This rearrangement joins TRBV9 to TRBJ2-1; 8 bases line up with TRBD2. The CDR3 extends over 15 amino acids. The V segment lost 4 bases and the J segment 0 bases; nucleotides outside the gene matches: 3. Germline lookup yields CDR1 SGDLS and CDR2 YYNGEE.

Regarding this clonotype: The junction shows a germline mismatch at one end, possibly a read error. The rearrangement uses TRBV4-3 and TRBJ2-7; perhaps TRBD1 as D (6 bases). The germline V gene encodes CDR1 LGHNA and CDR2 YSLEER. The CDR3 covers 14 residues. The CDR3 loop is CPSSQVQGNYEQYF. DNA of the CDR3: TGCCCCAGCAGCCAAGTTCAGGGGAACTACGAGCAGTACTTC.

This clonotype was recorded a few times. This chain links TRBV5-1 with TRBJ2-7, with a tentative D call TRBD1 (6 bases). The CDR3 is made up of 14 amino acids. Per germline, CDR1 SGHRS and CDR2 YFSETQ. The ends were cut back, 5 bases at V and 0 bases at J, with 12 bases in the middle. The CDR3 DNA sequence: TGCGCCAGCAGAACAGGGACAACCTCCTACGAGCAGTACTTC. Amino acid sequence: CASRTGTTSYEQYF.

The chain couples TRBV29-1 to TRBJ2-5, with D perhaps matching TRBD1 or TRBD2 (6 bases each). The CDR3 has 14 residues. With 6 bases removed from V and 0 bases from J, the gap between germline ends came to 14 bases. Germline loops: CDR1 SQVTM, CDR2 ANQGSEA. Written as DNA, the CDR3 is TGCAGCGTCTCTACCGGGGGCTACCAAGAGACCCAGTACTTC. Amino acid sequence: CSVSTGGYQETQYF.

For the CDR3, the DNA is TGTGCCATCAGTGAGGGGACAGGGGATGAAAAACTGTTTTTT. The encoded protein is CAISEGTGDEKLFF. J is TRBJ1-4 and V is TRBV10-3, with 10 bases aligning to TRBD1. Germline assignment: CDR1 ENHRY and CDR2 SYGVKD. CDR3 length equals 14 residues. The V and J ends lost 2 bases and 6 bases, in that order; junction bases with no gene match: 0.

V and J are TRBV20-1 and TRBJ2-5; D tentatively reads TRBD1 or TRBD2 (5 bases each). This CDR3 has 14 residues. V lost 5 bases and J 3 bases, leaving 16 bases between the germline ends. Per the germline V gene, CDR1 is DFQATT and CDR2 is SNEGSKA (reference sequence). This CDR3 is CSARAGTSEETQYF. As DNA, the CDR3 is TGCAGTGCTCGTGCCGGGACCTCCGAAGAGACCCAGTACTTC.

Comments on this clonotype: At one of its ends the junction is not consistent with the germline gene, which may arise from a read error. The chain has TRBV7-2 and TRBJ2-3; D unclear. This CDR3 contains 16 residues. Per the germline V gene, CDR1 is SGHTA and CDR2 is FQGNSA. Written as DNA, the CDR3 is TGTGCCAACAGCTCTTACGGCAATTCGGGCACAGATACGCAGTATTTT. Its translation is CANSSYGNSGTDTQYF.

In this sample, this clonotype turned up a few times. The J gene is TRBJ2-3, the V gene TRBV11-2; 7 bases map to TRBD2. CDR1 is SGHAT and CDR2 is FQNNGV in the germline V gene. Trimming cost V 6 bases and J 2 bases; bases outside gene matches: 11. The CDR3 loop spans 16 amino acids. CDR3 in amino acids: CASSPRGGGNTDTQYF. DNA for the CDR3: TGTGCCAGCAGTCCTAGGGGCGGGGGAAACACAGATACGCAGTATTTT.

This clonotype was seen more than once but under ten times. In nucleotides, the CDR3 is TGTGCCAGCAAGGGGCTCTACGAGCAGTACTTC. It yields the protein CASKGLYEQYF. The rearrangement uses TRBV25-1 and TRBJ2-4, with a possible D match to TRBD1 (5 bases). TRBJ2-7 matches the DNA end more closely, so the J call is doubtful. The CDR3 is 11 residues long. Per germline, CDR1 MGHDK and CDR2 SYGVNS.

This clonotype was seen only a few times. This chain links TRBV6-5 with TRBJ2-1; D unclear. V shed 2 bases and J shed 9 bases, with 8 bases lying between them. This CDR3 is 12 amino acids long. Looked up from germline, CDR1 is MNHEY and CDR2 is SVGAGI. The chain's CDR3 is CASSYTGGEQFF. DNA of the CDR3: TGTGCCAGCAGTTACACGGGCGGTGAGCAGTTCTTC.

This clonotype has just a few counts. V gene TRBV5-1 combines with J gene TRBJ1-2, with TRBD1 matching 7 bases. CDR1 and CDR2 from the germline V gene are SGHRS and YFSETQ. CDR3 size: 13 residues. V lost 4 bases and J lost 8; bases outside the gene matches: 8. CDR3 nucleotide sequence: TGCGCCAGCAGCAGCGGAGGGGGCGGAGGCTACACCTTC. The encoded protein is CASSSGGGGGYTF.

V gene TRBV27 combines with J gene TRBJ2-7, with D perhaps given as TRBD1 or TRBD2 (5 bases each). The germline CDR1 and CDR2 sequences are MNHEY and SMNVEV (reference sequence). This CDR3 contains 14 residues. Trimming took 5 bases from V and 2 from J, leaving 13 bases between them. The CDR3 loop reads CASSPGLWAYEQYF. CDR3 coding DNA: TGTGCCAGCAGTCCGGGGCTATGGGCCTACGAGCAGTACTTC.

The chain recombines TRBV4-2 with TRBJ1-2; D may be TRBD1 (5 bases). Germline V gives CDR1 LGHNA, CDR2 YNFKEQ. V was shortened by 4 bases and J by 5 bases, with 20 bases between the two germline ends. This CDR3 spans 16 amino acids. The CDR3 coding sequence is TGTGCCAGCAGCCCCGGAAATGGGGACTTGTGGTATGGCTACACCTTC. Its translation is CASSPGNGDLWYGYTF.